This TCR beta chain was sequenced in a study of Ad26.COV2.S vaccination and SARS-CoV-2 variants. Study overall: COV1001, an Ad26.COV2.S trial, supplied this vaccine-arm donor. Administration of Ad26.COV2.S was intramuscular, either once or twice 56 days apart.

Turning to this clone: No antigen is known for it. Other DNA sequences in this sample translate to the same CDR3.

The data were produced by immunoSEQ multiplex PCR, yet TCRdb's version contains in-frame clones alone and is incomplete. The data hold some 290,000 clones, with roughly 80% observed a single time. Study-level findings and limits: CD8+ and CD4+ T cells specific for spike reportedly responded with substantial breadth after vaccination. Placebo recipients showed lower spike-specific TCR breadth than vaccinees.

The treatment denotes: 19 received Ad26.COV2.S at low or high dose, single or two shots; a few received placebo; per-sample allocation not given. At day 63 after the first vaccine or placebo injection, samples were drawn. The CDR3 spans 14 residues. V was pared by 4 bases and J by 1 base, with 4 bases of the junction left unmatched. Germline V gene sequence: CDR1 SGHRS, CDR2 YFSETQ. The receptor was derived from a person aged 18 to 59 who received the Ad26.COV2.S COVID-19 vaccine or a placebo. The material was peripheral blood, obtained in a trial of Ad26.COV2.S vaccine versus placebo. This sequence joins TRBV5-1 and TRBJ1-1, with 7 bases identical to TRBD1. The CDR3 loop reads CASSPGTENTEAFF. The CDR3 DNA sequence: TGCGCCAGCAGCCCCGGGACAGAGAACACTGAAGCTTTCTTT.